The 30 T cell receptor beta chains listed next were all sequenced from one sample in a study of monozygotic twins with inflammatory bowel disease. Each CDR3 protein gets one entry in TCRdb, which reprocessed the 5' RACE reads and gives no DNA. Its table lists approximately 150,000 distinct CDR3 sequences. Sample: blood. These receptor sequences come from a human donor with ulcerative colitis or Crohn's disease, or a healthy co-twin of an affected twin (not recorded which).

CDR3 amino acids: CASSSLVQETQYF. The rearrangement uses TRBV6-1 and TRBJ2-5; the D call of TRBD2 rests on TCRdb alone, since no DNA is present to check it. Germline CDR1 MNHNS, CDR2 SASEGT. This CDR3 region has 13 residues.

This chain uses TRBV5-1 with TRBJ2-7. CDR3 length equals 14 residues. CDR1 and CDR2 from the germline V gene are SGHRS and YFSETQ. CDR3 amino acids: CASSLGGPYYEQYF.

V is TRBV5-1 and J is TRBJ2-7; as DNA is missing, the TRBD2 call by TCRdb cannot be tested. The CDR3 has 18 amino acids. CDR1 SGHRS and CDR2 YFSETQ come from the germline V gene. This CDR3 reads CASSQGLAGFGISYEQYF.

The chain combines TRBV27 with TRBJ1-5; TCRdb calls TRBD1, which cannot be checked without DNA. The CDR3 loop spans 13 amino acids. CDR1 and CDR2 from the germline V gene are MNHEY and SMNVEV (reference sequence). This chain's CDR3 is CASSKGYYQPQHF.

The V and J genes are TRBV4-2 and TRBJ2-1; absent DNA, TCRdb's TRBD2 call cannot be checked. Looked up from germline, CDR1 is LGHNA and CDR2 is YNFKEQ. The CDR3 has 17 amino acids. This CDR3 is CASSQDGVGLARDEQFF.

The chain employs TRBV7-2 and TRBJ2-1; the TRBD1 assignment by TCRdb is unverifiable without DNA. Per the germline V gene, CDR1 is SGHTA and CDR2 is FQGNSA. The CDR3 runs 13 residues. The CDR3 region is CASSSGTINEQFF.

The chain combines TRBV6-2 or TRBV6-3 with TRBJ2-2; TCRdb picks TRBD1, but there is no DNA to check that call. The CDR3 is made up of 17 amino acids. The germline V gene has CDR1 MNHEY and CDR2 SVGEGT. CDR3 loop: CASSNLPGRSNTGELFF.

The chain joins TRBV7-2 to TRBJ2-7; the TCRdb D gene call, TRBD1, has no DNA to confirm it. This CDR3 has 15 amino acids. Germline V gene lookup returns CDR1 SGHTA and CDR2 FQGNSA. Here the CDR3 reads CASSIRDRETYEQYF. Based on the CDR3 plus reference TRBV7-2 and TRBJ2-7, the full variable domain is GAGVSQSPSNKVTEKGKDVELRCDPISGHTALYWYRQSLGQGLEFLIYFQGNSAPDKSGLPSDRFSAERTGGSVSTLTIQRTQQEDSAVYLCASSIRDRETYEQYFGPGTRLTVT.

The chain uses TRBV7-9 and TRBJ1-4. Per germline, CDR1 SEHNR and CDR2 FQNEAQ (reference sequence). The CDR3 consists of 16 residues. The CDR3 region is CASSLVNGATNEKLFF.

This chain uses TRBV20-1 with TRBJ2-1. In germline, CDR1 is DFQATT, CDR2 SNEGSKA (reference sequence). The CDR3 runs 16 residues. CDR3: CSARDPSGGSYNEQFF.

The chain uses TRBV7-2 and TRBJ1-6; the TCRdb call, TRBD1, lacks DNA for checking. CDR3 size: 13 residues. CDR1 is SGHTA, CDR2 FQGNSA, per germline. This CDR3 is CASSLSRVSPLHF.

V usage is TRBV15 and J usage is TRBJ1-4; TCRdb gives TRBD1 as the D gene, but with no DNA this cannot be confirmed. This CDR3 contains 16 residues. Per germline, CDR1 LNHNV and CDR2 YYDKDF (reference sequence). The CDR3 reads CATREGDRVRDEKLFF.

The chain has TRBV23-1 and TRBJ1-1. TRBV23-1 is an ORF for which the function is uncertain. This CDR3 spans 16 amino acids. This chain's CDR3 is CASSPGAADMNTEAFF.

The V gene is TRBV20-1, the J gene TRBJ1-5; TCRdb outputs TRBD1, but without DNA this stays unchecked. This CDR3 is 16 amino acids long. Per the germline V gene, CDR1 is DFQATT and CDR2 is SNEGSKA (reference sequence). The CDR3 here is CSARDPETGFSQPQHF.

The chain links TRBV25-1 to TRBJ2-7; TCRdb selects TRBD1, and the lack of DNA leaves this call unchecked. In germline, CDR1 is MGHDK, CDR2 SYGVNS. The CDR3 loop spans 13 amino acids. The CDR3 sequence: CASSKTVIYEQYF.

The V call is TRBV15, the J call TRBJ2-1; lacking DNA, the TRBD2 call made by TCRdb goes unchecked. The CDR3 runs to 19 residues. CDR1 LNHNV and CDR2 YYDKDF come from the germline V gene (reference sequence). CDR3 sequence: CATSGGRLAGPLGYNEQFF.

The rearrangement uses TRBV4-1 and TRBJ2-3; TCRdb returns TRBD2, unconfirmable since there is no DNA. This CDR3 is built from 15 residues. CDR1 and CDR2 (germline): MGHRA, YSYEKL. CDR3 region: CASSYVLGRTDTQYF.

V usage is TRBV5-1 and J usage is TRBJ2-3. The CDR3 extends over 16 amino acids. Germline lookup yields CDR1 SGHRS and CDR2 YFSETQ. The CDR3 protein is CASSLEPLDSTDTQYF. Full variable domain (missing parts from reference TRBV5-1 and TRBJ2-3): KAGVTQTPRYLIKTRGQQVTLSCSPISGHRSVSWYQQTPGQGLQFLFEYFSETQRNKGNFPGRFSGRQFSNSRSEMNVSTLELGDSALYLCASSLEPLDSTDTQYFGPGTRLTVL.

The rearrangement uses TRBV29-1 and TRBJ1-1; the TRBD1 assignment by TCRdb is unverifiable without DNA. There are 14 residues in the CDR3. CDR1 is SQVTM and CDR2 is ANQGSEA in the germline V gene. CDR3 protein: CSAIRDTPRDGAFF. Variable domain in full (rest from reference TRBV29-1 and TRBJ1-1): SAVISQKPSRDICQRGTSLTIQCQVDSQVTMMFWYRQQPGQSLTLIATANQGSEATYESGFVIDKFPISRPNLTFSTLTVSNMSPEDSSIYLCSAIRDTPRDGAFFGQGTRLTVV.

The chain recombines TRBV4-2 with TRBJ2-1; no DNA is available, so the TRBD2 call from TCRdb remains unchecked. Germline CDR1 LGHNA, CDR2 YNFKEQ. This CDR3 is built from 21 residues. The CDR3 protein is CASSQARGLAGGGSLHNEQFF.

This chain uses TRBV5-4 with TRBJ2-5; TCRdb gives TRBD1 as the D gene, but with no DNA this cannot be confirmed. Per the germline V gene, CDR1 is SGHNT and CDR2 is YYREEE (reference sequence). This CDR3 comprises 15 residues. CDR3 loop: CASSSHPSYQETQYF.

The rearrangement uses TRBV20-1 and TRBJ2-1; TCRdb picks TRBD2, but there is no DNA to check that call. Germline V gives CDR1 DFQATT, CDR2 SNEGSKA (reference sequence). This CDR3 is built from 14 residues. CDR3 protein: CSTTTTSGYNEQFF.

The rearrangement uses TRBV12-5 and TRBJ2-1; the D call of TRBD2 rests on TCRdb alone, since no DNA is present to check it. This CDR3 has 15 residues. Germline loops: CDR1 LGHNT, CDR2 FRNRAP. Here the CDR3 reads CASGPGTSTYNEQFF.

This rearrangement joins TRBV5-1 to TRBJ2-3. CDR3 length equals 16 residues. The V gene's germline CDR1 is SGHRS and CDR2 YFSETQ. Here the CDR3 reads CASSLVFERDVDTQYF.

The J gene is TRBJ2-7, the V gene TRBV12-3 or TRBV12-4; the D gene TCRdb calls, TRBD1, cannot be checked with no DNA. The CDR3 spans 14 residues. The CDR3 protein is CASSPGPGNYEQYF.

V is TRBV4-3 and J is TRBJ1-2. CDR1 is LGHNA and CDR2 is YSLEER in the germline V gene. This CDR3 is 14 amino acids long. CDR3 protein: CASSQETVGYGYTF.

The genes are TRBV20-1 and TRBJ2-5; TCRdb designates TRBD1, a call that cannot be tested without DNA. Germline-derived CDR1 and CDR2 are DFQATT and SNEGSKA (reference sequence). CDR3 length: 16 residues. The CDR3 region is CSARVFGTGKQETQYF.

V and J are TRBV12-3 or TRBV12-4 and TRBJ2-1; TCRdb lists TRBD2, though no DNA is available to test this call. This CDR3 spans 15 amino acids. The CDR3 sequence is CASSRTSGSEYEQFF.

The chain uses TRBV7-7 and TRBJ2-5. Germline V gives CDR1 SSHAT, CDR2 FNYEAQ (reference sequence). The CDR3 contains 14 residues. The CDR3 is CASSKGVSQETQYF.

The CDR3 sequence is CASSPLGTLHYEQYF. The chain uses TRBV3-1 and TRBJ2-7; TCRdb outputs TRBD2, but without DNA this stays unchecked. CDR3 size: 15 residues. Looked up from germline, CDR1 is LGHDT and CDR2 is YNNKEL (reference sequence).